The 10 T cell receptor beta chains reported below all come from one sample, sequenced in a study of cytomegalovirus exposure and HLA in healthy donors. The PCR used 60 Vbeta and 13 Jbeta primers. Libraries were prepared by immunoSEQ multiplex PCR; TCRdb keeps only in-frame clonotypes and omits some of them. This sample has 110,000 to 150,000 clones; 60% to 80% occur once, and the top ten carry 1.5% to 2%. The sample consisted of PBMCs. The receptors were gathered from a woman aged 25 to 39 in good health and CMV-seronegative.

The chain recombines TRBV4-1 with TRBJ1-1, with D tentatively TRBD1 (5 bases). Trimming took 2 bases from V and 5 from J, leaving 12 bases between them. The CDR3 extends over 14 amino acids. Per germline, CDR1 MGHRA and CDR2 YSYEKL. This chain's CDR3 is CASSQPVKGTEAFF. CDR3 DNA sequence: TGCGCCAGCAGCCAACCCGTTAAGGGGACTGAAGCTTTCTTT.

The V and J genes are TRBV29-1 and TRBJ2-7, with D possibly matching TRBD2 (5 bases). This CDR3 contains 14 residues. Germline assignment: CDR1 SQVTM and CDR2 ANQGSEA. V was clipped by 7 bases and J by 1 base, with 17 bases between them. The CDR3 nucleotides are TGCAGCGCCGGGAAAGCGGACGGTTCCTACGAGCAGTACTTC. It specifies CSAGKADGSYEQYF.

This clone showed up just a few times. CDR3 sequence reads: CASSIGLSNTEAFF. The CDR3, as DNA: TGTGCCAGTAGTATAGGTCTCTCGAACACTGAAGCTTTCTTT. The chain uses TRBV19 and TRBJ1-1; unclear D gene. This CDR3 region has 14 residues. Trimming cost V 1 base and J 1 base, with 7 bases left between them. Germline assignment: CDR1 LNHDA and CDR2 SQIVND (reference sequence). The full variable domain, rest sourced from reference TRBV19 and TRBJ1-1, is DGGITQSPKYLFRKEGQNVTLSCEQNLNHDAMYWYRQDPGQGLRLIYYSQIVNDFQKGDIAEGYSVSREKKESFPLTVTSAQKNPTAFYLCASSIGLSNTEAFFGQGTRLTVV.

This sequence joins TRBV6-1 and TRBJ2-5; D may be TRBD1 (5 bases). Germline CDR1 is MNHNS and CDR2 is SASEGT. V was clipped by 1 base and J by 14 bases, with 11 bases between them. There are 11 residues in the CDR3. The CDR3 DNA follows: TGTGCCAGCAGTGAAGTACGACAGTACTACTTC. The encoded protein is CASSEVRQYYF.

This sequence joins TRBV21-1 and TRBJ2-1; whether TRBD1, the table's D call, matches the DNA was not checked. TRBV21-1 constitutes a pseudogene. This CDR3 has 17 amino acids. CDR3 in amino acids: CASSKAMGTVTGNEQFF. The CDR3 nucleotides read TGTGCCAGCAGCAAAGCCATGGGGACAGTTACTGGGAATGAGCAGTTCTTC.

This sequence joins TRBV7-9 and TRBJ2-7, with TRBD2 matching over 7 bases. The germline V gene has CDR1 SEHNR and CDR2 FQNEAQ (reference sequence). After removal of 1 base from V and 5 bases from J, the junction contained 5 bases not matched to a gene. The CDR3 runs to 14 residues. The CDR3 here is CASSLEAGRDEQYF. The CDR3 DNA reads as TGTGCCAGCAGCTTAGAAGCAGGGAGGGACGAGCAGTACTTC.

This chain uses TRBV9 with TRBJ1-3, with TRBD1 matching over 7 bases. Losses at the gene ends were 0 bases for V and 4 bases for J; bases not matched to a gene: 13. CDR3 length equals 18 residues. Germline loops: CDR1 SGDLS, CDR2 YYNGEE. The CDR3: CASSVGGQREGVGNTIYF. CDR3 coding DNA: TGTGCCAGCAGCGTAGGGGGACAGAGGGAAGGGGTAGGAAACACCATATATTTT. The entire variable domain, with the rest obtained from reference TRBV9 and TRBJ1-3, is as follows: DSGVTQTPKHLITATGQRVTLRCSPRSGDLSVYWYQQSLDQGLQFLIQYYNGEERAKGNILERFSAQQFPDLHSELNLSSLELGDSALYFCASSVGGQREGVGNTIYFGEGSWLTVV.

There are a few counts of this clone. V usage is TRBV5-1 and J usage is TRBJ2-2; the match to TRBD1 covers 8 bases. Trimming took 4 bases from V and 7 from J; bases not matched to a gene: 24. CDR1 and CDR2 (germline): SGHRS, YFSETQ. The CDR3 has 20 amino acids. CDR3 sequence (DNA): TGCGCCAGCAGCGAACGGACAGGGTCATACTCCCGGAGCTCTGGCGGGGAGCTGTTTTTT. Translating it yields CASSERTGSYSRSSGGELFF.

The rearrangement uses TRBV7-6 and TRBJ2-1; 12 nucleotides align to TRBD1. J gave up 7 bases and V 0 bases, and 4 bases lay outside the gene matches. The CDR3 consists of 16 residues. Germline V lookup: CDR1 SGHVS, CDR2 FNYEAQ. The CDR3, as DNA: TGTGCCAGCAGCTTAGCCCGGGACAGGGGGCAAAATGAGCAGTTCTTC. Translating it yields CASSLARDRGQNEQFF.

This clone has just a few counts. The CDR3 DNA follows: TGTGCCACCAGCAGGGACTGGACAGGGGGCTATGGCTACACCTTC. It is translated as CATSRDWTGGYGYTF. The genes are TRBV15 and TRBJ1-2; 10 positions agree with TRBD1. The germline gives CDR1 LNHNV, CDR2 YYDKDF (reference sequence). J lost 4 bases, V lost 3 bases, and 5 bases had no gene match. This CDR3 is built from 15 residues.